The sequence of this T cell receptor beta chain was determined in a study of CD8+ T cells in alopecia areata. The CDR3 is 15 residues long. Germline CDR1 is SGHTA and CDR2 is FQGNSA. With 4 bases removed from V and 5 bases from J, the gap between germline ends came to 18 bases. It was cDNA, reverse transcribed from extracted RNA, that served as the sequencing template. Sequenced by immunoSEQ multiplex PCR; TCRdb stores in-frame clones only, minus some. This table has 200,000 to 250,000 clones, about 53% appearing once. This clone was observed a few times. The specimen comprised CD4+ T cells sorted from blood, sampled at week 0. This sequence originates from a human donor with alopecia areata. The V and J genes are TRBV7-2 and TRBJ2-7; D ambiguous. CDR3 residues: CASSSAVALLDEQYF. CDR3 DNA: TGTGCCAGCAGCTCTGCAGTAGCCCTATTGGACGAGCAGTACTTC.